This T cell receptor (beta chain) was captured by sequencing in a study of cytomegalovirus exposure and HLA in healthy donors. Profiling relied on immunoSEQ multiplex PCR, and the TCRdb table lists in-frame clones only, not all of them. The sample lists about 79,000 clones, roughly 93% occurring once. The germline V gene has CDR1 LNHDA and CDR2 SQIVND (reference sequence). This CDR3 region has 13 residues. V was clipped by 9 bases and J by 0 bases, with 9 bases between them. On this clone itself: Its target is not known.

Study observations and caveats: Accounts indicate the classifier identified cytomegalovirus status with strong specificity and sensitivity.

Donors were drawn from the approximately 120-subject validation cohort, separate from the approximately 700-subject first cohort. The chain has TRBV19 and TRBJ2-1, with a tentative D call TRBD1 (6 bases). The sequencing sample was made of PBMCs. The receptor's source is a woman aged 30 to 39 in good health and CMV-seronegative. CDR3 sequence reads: CASTGISYNEQFF. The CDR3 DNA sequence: TGTGCCAGCACAGGGATCTCCTACAATGAGCAGTTCTTC.